The T cell receptor (beta chain) described here comes from a study of CD8 T cells in ankylosing spondylitis. Study-wide results and caveats: Disease-linked clones were reportedly significantly enriched in matched ankylosing spondylitis synovial fluid.

Germline loops: CDR1 SGHKS, CDR2 YYEKEE (reference sequence). There are 16 residues in the CDR3. After removal of 1 base from V and 0 bases from J, the junction contained 3 bases not matched to a gene. In the case of this clonotype: Its specificity is not known.

Using its own MiXCR run on the 5' RACE reads, TCRdb lists one record per CDR3 protein. The table shows about 200,000 distinct CDR3 sequences, with roughly 12% occurring only once. The sequence came from a male donor with ankylosing spondylitis or in good health (not recorded which). V usage is TRBV5-5 and J usage is TRBJ2-7, with 11 bases aligning to TRBD2. Sequencing was carried out using blood, either unsorted or a sorted T cell fraction (not recorded which). Here the CDR3 reads CASSLPTSGTSYEQYF. CDR3 nucleotide sequence: TGTGCCAGCAGCTTGCCGACTAGCGGGACCTCCTACGAGCAGTACTTC.